The entry below describes one T cell receptor beta chain. Its cognate antigen is unknown. The data originate from a study of CD8 T cells in Susac syndrome. Background on the study: Treatment at blood withdrawal was none, corticosteroids, or intravenous immunoglobulin alone in Susac syndrome patients. General observations from the study: In total CD8+ repertoires, sixteen Susac-specific public clones were found, and in CD8+ TEMRA repertoires, roughly 5 were found.

The RNA, about 0.45 to 1 ug, was put through reverse transcription using random hexamers. One entry per CDR3 protein, called by TCRdb with MiXCR from the immunoSEQ multiplex PCR reads. The table includes roughly 110,000 distinct CDR3 sequences, approximately 94% detected once. Germline lookup yields CDR1 SGHNT and CDR2 YYREEE (reference sequence). V lost 7 bases, J lost 1 base, and 14 bases lay in between. The CDR3 runs 14 residues. The sample was CD8+ T cells from PBMCs. This sequence was found in a human donor with Susac syndrome. The V gene is TRBV5-4, the J gene TRBJ1-2; D unclear. The CDR3 region has the DNA TGTGCCAGCCCCCCCCCGGGTGATAACTATGGCTACACCTTC. It specifies CASPPPGDNYGYTF. The whole variable domain, filled in from reference TRBV5-4 and TRBJ1-2, reads ETGVTQSPTHLIKTRGQQVTLRCSSQSGHNTVSWYQQALGQGPQFIFQYYREEENGRGNFPPRFSGLQFPNYSSELNVNALELDDSALYLCASPPPGDNYGYTFGSGTRLTVV.